A selection of T cell receptor beta chains follows, all from one sample in a study of blood T cell repertoires in COVID-19. TCRdb keeps only in-frame clones here, not all; method: immunoSEQ multiplex PCR. Of just over 250,000 clones listed, around 87% are singletons. The specimen sequenced was peripheral blood. Source of these receptors: a woman between 50 and 59 years old with acute or convalescent COVID-19. The CDR3 runs from the conserved cysteine through the conserved F or W. D genes are given only for firm matches. The listing skips clone size in some rows; elsewhere it reads once, few, many or a size class.

CDR3 protein,CDR3 DNA,J gene,D gene,V gene,clone size
CASSPGGSQPQHF,TGTGCCAGCAGTCCCGGAGGCTCTCAGCCCCAGCATTTT,TRBJ1-5,.,TRBV7-3,.
CASSPRTGRLRNSPLHF,TGTGCCAGCAGTCCCAGGACAGGGAGATTGCGAAATTCACCCCTCCACTTT,TRBJ1-6,TRBD1,TRBV28,.
CSASTGNSNQPQHF,TGCAGTGCTAGTACAGGGAATAGCAATCAGCCCCAGCATTTT,TRBJ1-5,.,TRBV20-1,.
CASSSRAGVTEAFF,TGTGCCAGCAGCTCGCGGGCGGGGGTTACTGAAGCTTTCTTT,TRBJ1-1,.,TRBV7-9,.
CASSQEGAREAERRHF,TGCGCCAGCAGCCAAGAAGGGGCCAGGGAGGCGGAAAGAAGGCATTTT,TRBJ1-5,.,TRBV4-1,.
CATSETLAGVVDTQYF,TGTGCCACCAGTGAAACCCTAGCGGGAGTCGTTGATACGCAGTATTTT,TRBJ2-3,TRBD2,TRBV24-1,.
CASSLSGNNSPLHF,TGTGCCAGCAGCTTAAGCGGAAATAATTCACCCCTCCACTTT,TRBJ1-6,.,TRBV7-9,.
CASSTPGLVPAGELFF,TGTGCCAGCAGTACCCCGGGACTAGTCCCGGCCGGGGAGCTGTTTTTT,TRBJ2-2,TRBD2,TRBV28,.
CAISESSGAKNIQYF,TGTGCCATCAGTGAGTCTAGCGGCGCCAAAAACATTCAGTACTTC,TRBJ2-4,.,TRBV10-3,.
CASSLTQGRFEAFF,TGCGCCAGCAGCTTGACGCAGGGGCGGTTTGAAGCTTTCTTT,TRBJ1-1,.,TRBV5-1,few
CASSQVGTEYSYEQYF,TGCGCCAGCAGCCAAGTCGGGACAGAGTATTCCTACGAGCAGTACTTC,TRBJ2-7,TRBD1,TRBV4-1,.
CASSFRAGAIYGYTF,TGTGCCAGCAGCTTCAGGGCAGGGGCGATCTATGGCTACACCTTC,TRBJ1-2,.,TRBV7-2,.
CASSGRYEQYF,TGTGCCAGCAGTGGCCGGTACGAGCAGTACTTC,TRBJ2-7,.,TRBV2,.
CASSQGTGQFF,TGTGCCAGCAGCCAAGGGACAGGACAGTTCTTC,TRBJ2-1,TRBD1,TRBV16,.
CASSSNRGQGTEAFF,TGTGCCAGCAGTTCAAACAGGGGGCAGGGCACTGAAGCTTTCTTT,TRBJ1-1,TRBD1,TRBV6-2/TRBV6-3,.
CSVGFSSYEQYF,TGCAGCGTTGGGTTCAGCTCCTACGAGCAGTACTTC,TRBJ2-7,.,TRBV29-1,.
CASSLLLSGTVNEKLFF,TGTGCCAGCAGTTTATTATTATCGGGGACAGTTAATGAAAAACTGTTTTTT,TRBJ1-4,TRBD1,TRBV28,.
CASTNGGAFYNSPLHF,TGTGCCAGCACCAATGGTGGGGCCTTCTATAATTCACCCCTCCACTTT,TRBJ1-6,.,TRBV5-4,.
CASKDGAGGRTEAFF,TGTGCCAGTAAGGATGGTGCAGGGGGGAGGACTGAAGCTTTCTTT,TRBJ1-1,TRBD1,TRBV19,.
CASRAGGIGYEQYF,TGTGCCAGCAGGGCGGGAGGGATCGGCTACGAGCAGTACTTC,TRBJ2-7,TRBD2,TRBV28,.
CASSRPANEKLFF,TGTGCCAGCTCTAGGCCAGCTAATGAAAAACTGTTTTTT,TRBJ1-4,.,TRBV7-9,.
CASSLIGASNQPQHF,TGTGCCAGCAGTTTAATAGGGGCTAGCAATCAGCCCCAGCATTTT,TRBJ1-5,.,TRBV27,.
CASSLVSVSEQYF,TGTGCCAGCAGCTTGGTTTCGGTGAGCGAGCAGTACTTC,TRBJ2-7,.,TRBV5-5,.
CASSQSAGLNTEAFF,TGTGCCAGCAGCCAGAGCGCGGGGTTAAACACTGAAGCTTTCTTT,TRBJ1-1,.,TRBV3-1/TRBV3-2,.
CATSDALVWETQYF,TGTGCCACCAGTGACGCCCTAGTTTGGGAGACCCAGTACTTC,TRBJ2-5,.,TRBV24-1,.
CASSPPSGRFYNEQFF,TGTGCCAGCAGCCCCCCCAGCGGGAGGTTTTACAATGAGCAGTTCTTC,TRBJ2-1,TRBD2,TRBV9,.
CASSLEGSRYPQYF,TGTGCCAGCAGTTTAGAGGGCAGCAGGTACCCGCAGTATTTT,TRBJ2-3,.,TRBV27,.
CASRSLGEATNEQYF,TGTGCCAGCAGATCCCTGGGGGAGGCAACCAACGAGCAGTACTTC,TRBJ2-7,.,TRBV28,few
CSATTTDTQYF,TGCAGTGCTACAACAACAGATACGCAGTATTTT,TRBJ2-3,.,TRBV20-1,.
CAISDVAGGPREQFF,TGTGCCATCAGTGACGTAGCGGGAGGGCCGAGGGAGCAGTTCTTC,TRBJ2-1,TRBD2,TRBV10-3,few
CASSLRGTTGELFF,TGTGCCAGCAGCTTACGCGGGACCACCGGGGAGCTGTTTTTT,TRBJ2-2,.,TRBV11-3,.
CASTGQGSSPLHF,TGTGCCAGCACGGGACAGGGGAGCTCACCCCTCCACTTT,TRBJ1-6,TRBD1,TRBV2,.
CSVVLAGMVEQYF,TGCAGCGTTGTACTAGCGGGGATGGTTGAGCAGTACTTC,TRBJ2-7,TRBD2,TRBV29-1,.
CAISNTQGVNTEAFF,TGTGCCATCAGTAACACACAGGGGGTGAACACTGAAGCTTTCTTT,TRBJ1-1,TRBD1,TRBV10-3,.
CASSFSGPQHF,TGTGCCAGCAGCTTTTCGGGGCCCCAGCATTTT,TRBJ1-5,.,TRBV7-6,.
CAIRGGSMDEQFF,TGTGCCATCAGGGGCGGGAGTATGGATGAGCAGTTCTTC,TRBJ2-1,TRBD2,TRBV10-3,.
CASSFGGHGYTF,TGTGCCAGCAGCTTCGGAGGCCATGGCTACACCTTC,TRBJ1-2,.,TRBV11-1,.
CASSLAARGPNSPLHF,TGTGCCAGCAGCTTAGCGGCAAGGGGCCCAAATTCACCCCTCCACTTT,TRBJ1-6,.,TRBV7-8,.
CASSLGQGPFRGYTF,TGTGCCAGCAGCTTGGGACAGGGCCCATTCAGAGGCTACACCTTC,TRBJ1-2,TRBD1,TRBV11-2,few
CGSGRELNTEAFF,TGTGGCTCTGGGAGGGAGCTGAACACTGAAGCTTTCTTT,TRBJ1-1,.,TRBV27,.
CSASGRENVYEQFF,TGCAGTGCTAGTGGGCGGGAGAATGTGTATGAGCAGTTCTTC,TRBJ2-1,TRBD2,TRBV20-1,.
CASSPPSGREAFF,TGTGCCAGCTCACCACCGAGCGGACGTGAAGCTTTCTTT,TRBJ1-1,.,TRBV18,once
CASSLGGYSNQPQHF,TGTGCCAGCAGCTTAGGCGGCTATAGCAATCAGCCCCAGCATTTT,TRBJ1-5,.,TRBV7-3,.
CASRPGETQYF,TGTGCCAGCAGGCCAGGGGAGACCCAGTACTTC,TRBJ2-5,.,TRBV2,.
CASTLNPGVNEKLFF,TGTGCCAGCACCCTCAACCCCGGAGTCAATGAAAAACTGTTTTTT,TRBJ1-4,.,TRBV6-5,few
CASSPPGTGDGEQYF,TGTGCCAGCTCACCTCCCGGGACAGGGGATGGAGAGCAGTACTTC,TRBJ2-7,TRBD1,TRBV18,few
CAITERDRGDNEQFF,TGTGCCATCACCGAAAGGGACAGGGGGGACAATGAGCAGTTCTTC,TRBJ2-1,TRBD1,TRBV10-3,few
CASSLAPRGQEAFF,TGTGCCAGCAGCTTAGCGCCCAGGGGCCAAGAAGCTTTCTTT,TRBJ1-1,.,TRBV7-6,.
CASSLAPQRDPYEQYF,TGTGCCAGCAGCTTAGCTCCCCAGAGGGATCCCTACGAGCAGTACTTC,TRBJ2-7,.,TRBV7-9,many
CASSRDYEQYF,TGTGCCAGCAGTAGGGACTATGAGCAGTACTTC,TRBJ2-7,TRBD2,TRBV6-2/TRBV6-3,.
CASAFRWTGDYGYTF,TGCGCCAGCGCATTTCGGTGGACTGGGGACTATGGCTACACCTTC,TRBJ1-2,.,TRBV5-1,.
CASSGTSRRSREQFF,TGTGCCAGCAGTGGCACTAGCCGCCGCTCCCGTGAGCAGTTCTTC,TRBJ2-1,.,TRBV28,.
CASSGPLAGSTDTQYF,TGCGCCAGCAGCGGACCCTTAGCGGGGAGCACAGATACGCAGTATTTT,TRBJ2-3,TRBD2,TRBV5-1,once